This entry lists 2 T cell receptor beta chains sequenced from one sample in a study of OX40 agonist ivuxolimab in advanced cancers. The table came from immunoSEQ multiplex PCR; TCRdb's copy has only in-frame clones and leaves some out. The sample consists of about 43,000 clones, approximately 86% of them appearing once. This specimen consisted of CD4+ or CD8+ T cells sorted from blood, obtained in a trial of the OX40 agonist ivuxolimab. The receptors were gathered from an adult with an advanced solid tumor such as melanoma, head and neck, liver or kidney cancer.

The table lists this clone with a count of one. The gene calls are TRBV28 and TRBJ2-2; 8 positions match TRBD2. Germline assignment: CDR1 MDHEN and CDR2 SYDVKM. The V gene end was trimmed by 4 bases and the J gene end by 5 bases; junction bases not matched to a gene: 15. CDR3 size: 18 residues. The CDR3 protein is CASSYWTSPPLGTGELFF. CDR3 nucleotide sequence: TGTGCCAGCAGTTATTGGACTAGCCCACCATTAGGGACCGGGGAGCTGTTTTTT.

This CDR3 is CASSSPRGDRVNEQFF. CDR3 coding DNA: TGTGCCAGTAGTAGCCCCCGCGGAGACAGGGTTAATGAGCAGTTCTTC. The chain carries TRBV19 and TRBJ2-1; 7 bases agree with TRBD1. The V and J ends lost 4 bases and 7 bases, in that order; junction bases with no gene match: 13. Per the germline V gene, CDR1 is LNHDA and CDR2 is SQIVND (reference sequence). This CDR3 contains 16 residues.